Below, 21 T cell receptor beta chains from the same sample are listed, as sequenced in a study of T cell clones after liver transplantation. Using immunoSEQ multiplex PCR, the repertoire was profiled, and TCRdb retains in-frame clones only, with some absent. This table has 65,000 to 70,000 clones, roughly 92% appearing once. Sequencing was performed on CD4+ T cells from blood, taken roughly 26 months after liver transplant. These receptors came from a human patient who received a liver transplant. Some T cells may have originated in the graft donor.

The CDR3 protein is CASSDRHSNQPQHF. The CDR3 DNA sequence: TGTGCCAGCAGTGACAGACATAGCAATCAGCCCCAGCATTTT. The chain recombines TRBV2 with TRBJ1-5; D gene uncertain. Looked up from germline, CDR1 is SNHLY and CDR2 is FYNNEI. Trimming shortened V by 3 bases and J by 0 bases, and 6 bases separated the two germline ends. This CDR3 comprises 14 residues. The entire variable domain, with the rest obtained from reference TRBV2 and TRBJ1-5, is as follows: EPEVTQTPSHQVTQMGQEVILRCVPISNHLYFYWYRQILGQKVEFLVSFYNNEISEKSEIFDDQFSVERPDGSNFTLKIRSTKLEDSAMYFCASSDRHSNQPQHFGDGTRLSIL.

The rearrangement links TRBV5-5 to TRBJ2-7; D remains ambiguous. The CDR3 is 14 amino acids. Trimming took 0 bases from V and 5 from J, leaving 12 bases between them. Germline CDR1 reads SGHKS; CDR2 reads YYEKEE (reference sequence). DNA of the CDR3: TGTGCCAGCAGCTTGGTCGAAAGCGCCAACGAGCAGTACTTC. Protein sequence: CASSLVESANEQYF.

The V gene is TRBV2, the J gene TRBJ1-2; D unclear. V lost 3 bases, J lost 4 bases, and 3 bases lay in between. Germline V gives CDR1 SNHLY, CDR2 FYNNEI. The CDR3 has 11 amino acids. The CDR3 loop reads CASSESYGYTF. DNA of the CDR3: TGTGCCAGCAGTGAGAGCTATGGCTACACCTTC.

J is TRBJ2-5 and V is TRBV2; a possible D gene is TRBD2 (5 bases). V was pared by 5 bases and J by 2 bases, with 15 bases between. Germline CDR1 is SNHLY and CDR2 is FYNNEI. The CDR3 runs 15 residues. The CDR3 sequence is CASSPRGGGQETQYF. The CDR3 region has the DNA TGTGCCAGCAGTCCTCGGGGTGGAGGACAAGAGACCCAGTACTTC. The variable domain in full, with the rest retrieved from reference TRBV2 and TRBJ2-5, is EPEVTQTPSHQVTQMGQEVILRCVPISNHLYFYWYRQILGQKVEFLVSFYNNEISEKSEIFDDQFSVERPDGSNFTLKIRSTKLEDSAMYFCASSPRGGGQETQYFGPGTRLLVL.

The chain is built from TRBV7-2 and TRBJ2-1; 9 nucleotides agree with TRBD2. CDR3 size: 17 residues. The V and J ends lost 0 bases and 10 bases, in that order; junction bases with no gene match: 13. Germline CDR1 reads SGHTA; CDR2 reads FQGNSA. The CDR3, as DNA: TGTGCCAGCAGCTTAGCTAGAGCGGGAGGAGGGCGCGGGGAGCAGTTCTTC. It specifies CASSLARAGGGRGEQFF. The whole variable domain, filled in from reference TRBV7-2 and TRBJ2-1, reads GAGVSQSPSNKVTEKGKDVELRCDPISGHTALYWYRQSLGQGLEFLIYFQGNSAPDKSGLPSDRFSAERTGGSVSTLTIQRTQQEDSAVYLCASSLARAGGGRGEQFFGPGTRLTVL.

The chain links TRBV2 to TRBJ2-7; TRBD1 agrees at 8 bases. The germline V gene has CDR1 SNHLY and CDR2 FYNNEI. CDR3 length: 12 amino acids. V lost 7 bases, J lost 6 bases, and 5 bases stayed unmatched. The CDR3 DNA sequence: TGTGCCAGCATCGACAGGGGAACCGAGCAGTACTTC. Its translation: CASIDRGTEQYF.

The chain recombines TRBV28 with TRBJ2-7; D may be TRBD1 or TRBD2 (5 bases each). Looked up from germline, CDR1 is MDHEN and CDR2 is SYDVKM. V was cut by 2 bases and J by 1 base, with 15 bases left in between. The CDR3 runs 16 residues. CDR3 sequence: CASSLPRDPISYEQYF. The CDR3 DNA reads as TGTGCCAGCAGTTTACCCCGGGACCCCATTTCCTACGAGCAGTACTTC.

Here the CDR3 reads CATSRGGTGNYGYTF. In DNA form, the CDR3 reads TGTGCCACCAGCAGAGGAGGGACAGGGAACTATGGCTACACCTTC. The chain employs TRBV15 and TRBJ1-2; 9 bases are a match to TRBD1. V shed 1 base and J 2 bases; nucleotides not matched to a gene: 2. Germline-derived CDR1 and CDR2 are LNHNV and YYDKDF (reference sequence). The CDR3 spans 15 residues.

Only one count was recorded for this clone. The CDR3 DNA is TGTGCCAGCTCGACAGGGGACCAAGAGACCCAGTACTTC. It codes for CASSTGDQETQYF. This chain uses TRBV28 with TRBJ2-5; 8 nucleotides align to TRBD1. From germline, CDR1 is MDHEN and CDR2 SYDVKM. This CDR3 is 13 amino acids long. V trimming: 8 bases; J trimming: 0 bases; junction bases outside the gene matches: 2.

This clone showed up just once. The V and J genes are TRBV19 and TRBJ1-3, with D perhaps TRBD1 (5 bases). The CDR3 loop spans 13 amino acids. Germline CDR1 is LNHDA and CDR2 is SQIVND (reference sequence). The V and J ends lost 8 bases and 7 bases respectively, with 15 bases between them. The CDR3 region has the DNA TGTGCCAGTCAGACAGCTCCCGGGAACACCATATATTTT. It codes for CASQTAPGNTIYF.

The V gene is TRBV6-5, the J gene TRBJ2-7; D unclear. Trimming shortened V by 0 bases and J by 2 bases, and 14 bases separated the two germline ends. The germline V gene has CDR1 MNHEY and CDR2 SVGAGI. The CDR3 extends over 16 amino acids. The CDR3, as DNA: TGTGCCAGCAGTTACTCGTCGGCGGTTCAGGCCTACGAGCAGTACTTC. This encodes CASSYSSAVQAYEQYF.

This sequence joins TRBV4-1 and TRBJ2-3, with D possibly being TRBD1 (5 bases). The CDR3 extends over 14 amino acids. The germline V gene has CDR1 MGHRA and CDR2 YSYEKL. Trimming cost V 7 bases and J 2 bases, with 13 bases left between them. CDR3 in amino acids: CASTRGRDTDTQYF. The CDR3 DNA follows: TGCGCCAGCACTAGGGGCAGGGACACAGATACGCAGTATTTT.

The J gene is TRBJ2-7, the V gene TRBV6-5; possibly TRBD1 for D (5 bases). V gave up 5 bases and J gave up 8 bases, with 10 bases separating them. CDR1 and CDR2 from the germline V gene are MNHEY and SVGAGI. The CDR3 is 11 amino acids. CDR3 bases: TGTGCCAGCAGTCATGGGGCTAAGCAGTACTTC. Translating gives CASSHGAKQYF.

The chain has TRBV2 and TRBJ2-4; D is unresolved. The CDR3 is 14 residues long. CDR1 and CDR2 from the germline V gene are SNHLY and FYNNEI. V lost 4 bases to trimming and J lost 3 bases, with 10 bases between them. CDR3 bases: TGTGCCAGCAGTGGTGGGGAAATCAAAAACATTCAGTACTTC. Its translation is CASSGGEIKNIQYF.

J is TRBJ2-3 and V is TRBV7-2; TRBD1 is a possible D gene (5 bases). V was trimmed by 6 bases and J by 3 bases, leaving 7 bases between them. Germline V gene data show CDR1 as SGHTA and CDR2 as FQGNSA. The CDR3 is 12 residues long. The CDR3 nucleotides are TGTGCCAGCAGTCAGGGAACAGATACGCAGTATTTT. It yields the protein CASSQGTDTQYF. The entire variable domain, with the rest obtained from reference TRBV7-2 and TRBJ2-3, is as follows: GAGVSQSPSNKVTEKGKDVELRCDPISGHTALYWYRQSLGQGLEFLIYFQGNSAPDKSGLPSDRFSAERTGGSVSTLTIQRTQQEDSAVYLCASSQGTDTQYFGPGTRLTVL.

V is TRBV18 and J is TRBJ1-4; 8 nucleotides agree with TRBD1. The CDR3 contains 15 residues. V dropped 3 bases and J dropped 5; count of bases not matched to a gene: 5. Per the germline V gene, CDR1 is KGHSH and CDR2 is LQKENI. CDR3 bases: TGTGCCAGCTCACCGCGGACAGGGCAGAATGAAAAACTGTTTTTT. Translation: CASSPRTGQNEKLFF.

V and J are TRBV28 and TRBJ1-4, with D unresolved. Germline CDR1 is MDHEN and CDR2 is SYDVKM. V was trimmed by 6 bases and J by 7 bases, leaving 9 bases between them. The CDR3 runs to 12 residues. The chain's CDR3 is CASRAAGEKLFF. The DNA of the CDR3 is TGTGCCAGCAGGGCCGCGGGTGAAAAACTGTTTTTT.

The gene calls are TRBV10-2 and TRBJ2-1; 10 positions agree with TRBD2. The CDR3 spans 17 residues. V was pared by 8 bases and J by 0 bases, with 10 bases of the junction left unmatched. The germline V gene has CDR1 WSHSY and CDR2 SAAADI. DNA of the CDR3: TGCGCCAGCCGCGGACTAGCGGAGTCCAGCTCCTACAATGAGCAGTTCTTC. Translated, it gives CASRGLAESSSYNEQFF.

The chain combines TRBV4-2 with TRBJ1-1, with 9 bases that match TRBD1. Germline V gene data show CDR1 as LGHNA and CDR2 as YNFKEQ. J gave up 6 bases and V 4 bases, and 9 bases lay outside the gene matches. This CDR3 has 15 residues. CDR3 DNA sequence: TGTGCCAGCAGCCGAGGCCGCGGACAGGGGCCTGAAGCTTTCTTT. It codes for CASSRGRGQGPEAFF.

Of note for this clone: Other DNA sequences in the sample encode the same CDR3. The V and J genes are TRBV5-1 and TRBJ2-5; 12 nucleotides align to TRBD2. CDR3 length: 14 amino acids. V lost 7 bases to trimming and J lost 4 bases; unmatched junction nucleotides: 5. CDR1 is SGHRS and CDR2 is YFSETQ in the germline V gene. CDR3: CASGVGLAGETQYF. In DNA form, the CDR3 reads TGCGCCAGCGGGGTGGGACTAGCGGGAGAGACCCAGTACTTC.

A single count supports this clone. The chain recombines TRBV12-1 with TRBJ1-5; the table's D gene call, TRBD1, was not cross checked with the DNA. TRBV12-1 is marked as a pseudogene. The CDR3 is 18 residues long. The CDR3 protein is CASSYRDSGTGSNQPQHF. The CDR3 DNA is TGTGCCAGCAGCTACCGTGATTCCGGGACAGGTAGCAATCAGCCCCAGCATTTT.